The clone carrying this TCR beta chain appeared many times. Its target is not known. This sample was taken from a study of identical twins. This CDR3 is 11 amino acids long. In germline, CDR1 is SQVTM, CDR2 ANQGSEA. V shed 7 bases, J shed 5 bases, and the junction held 4 bases outside the gene matches. Study-wide points: Beta out-of-frame sequences displayed a weaker excess of sharing between twins. Memory repertoires lacked the insertion deficit that abundant cord blood beta clonotypes showed.

A single record per CDR3 protein comes from TCRdb applying MiXCR to the 5' RACE reads. The table lists 550,000 to 700,000 distinct CDR3 sequences, around 9.6% of them singletons. These data were also filed under a second study, of yellow fever vaccine responses in identical twins.

The clonotype comes from a woman between 18 and 29 years old in good health. The sequencing input was PBMCs. This chain connects TRBV29-1 to TRBJ1-1; 7 bases are shared with TRBD1. The chain's CDR3 is CSGQGGTEAFF. The DNA of the CDR3 is TGCAGCGGTCAGGGGGGGACTGAAGCTTTCTTT.